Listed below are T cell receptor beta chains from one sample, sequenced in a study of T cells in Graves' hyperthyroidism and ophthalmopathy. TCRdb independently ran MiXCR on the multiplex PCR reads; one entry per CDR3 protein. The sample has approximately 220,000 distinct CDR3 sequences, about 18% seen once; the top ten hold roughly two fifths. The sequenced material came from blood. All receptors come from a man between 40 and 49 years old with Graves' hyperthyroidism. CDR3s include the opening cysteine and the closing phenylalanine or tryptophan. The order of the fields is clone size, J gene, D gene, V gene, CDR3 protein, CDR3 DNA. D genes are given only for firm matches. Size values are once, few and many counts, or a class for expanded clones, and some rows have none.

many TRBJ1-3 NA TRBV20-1 CSASGPYSGNTIYF TGCAGTGCGTCGGGACCGTACTCTGGAAACACCATATATTTT
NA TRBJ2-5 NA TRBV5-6 CASSLVLEYQETQYF TGTGCCAGCAGCTTGGTCCTGGAGTACCAAGAGACCCAGTACTTC
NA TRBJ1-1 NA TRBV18 CASSRTGKGAEAFF TGTGCCAGCTCCCGCACAGGGAAAGGCGCTGAAGCTTTCTTT
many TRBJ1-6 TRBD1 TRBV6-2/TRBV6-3 CASSYSGQGFSPLHF TGTGCCAGCAGTTACTCGGGACAGGGCTTCTCACCCCTCCACTTT
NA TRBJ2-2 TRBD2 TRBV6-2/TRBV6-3 CASTQALAEPTNTGELFF TGTGCCAGCACCCAGGCACTAGCGGAACCTACAAACACCGGGGAGCTGTTTTTT
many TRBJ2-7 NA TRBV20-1 CSAAQGYSYEQYF TGCAGTGCCGCACAGGGTTACTCCTACGAGCAGTACTTC
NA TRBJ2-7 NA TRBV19 CASSSGTSTPPKQYF TGTGCCAGTAGTTCCGGGACATCGACGCCTCCGAAGCAGTACTTC
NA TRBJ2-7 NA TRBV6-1 CASSVSPPYEQYF TGCGCCAGCAGTGTTAGTCCCCCCTACGAGCAGTACTTC
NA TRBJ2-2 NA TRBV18 CASSPTTGRTGELFF TGTGCCAGCTCACCAACGACAGGCCGGACCGGGGAGCTGTTTTTT
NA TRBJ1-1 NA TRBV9 CASSVTDGGGNTEAFF TGTGCCAGCTCAGTGACAGATGGGGGCGGAAACACTGAAGCTTTCTTT
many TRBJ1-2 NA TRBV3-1 CASRQAGIDGYTF TGTGCCAGCAGACAAGCAGGGATCGACGGCTACACCTTC
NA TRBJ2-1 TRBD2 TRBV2 CASSPGLAGAQSEQFF TGTGCCAGCAGTCCGGGACTAGCGGGGGCCCAGTCTGAGCAGTTCTTC
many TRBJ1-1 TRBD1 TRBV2 CASSGLATGINTEAFF TGTGCCAGCAGTGGTCTGGCGACAGGGATAAACACTGAAGCTTTCTTT
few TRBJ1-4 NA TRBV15 CATSRDTGEKLFF TGTGCCACCAGCAGAGACACGGGTGAAAAACTGTTTTTT
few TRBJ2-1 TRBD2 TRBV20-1 CSAGTTSGGNYNEQFF TGCAGTGCTGGGACGACTAGCGGGGGAAACTACAATGAGCAGTTCTTC
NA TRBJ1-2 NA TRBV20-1 CSARDTGGYTF TGCAGTGCTAGAGATACCGGTGGCTACACCTTC
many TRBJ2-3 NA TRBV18 CASSPPSGVGDTQYF TGTGCCAGCTCACCACCGTCGGGGGTGGGAGATACGCAGTATTTT
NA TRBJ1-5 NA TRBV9 CASSLQDSKGAAHF TGTGCCAGCAGCCTACAGGACAGTAAGGGAGCCGCGCATTTT
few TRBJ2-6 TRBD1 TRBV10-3 CATRTGENSGANVLTF TGTGCCACGCGGACAGGGGAGAACTCTGGGGCCAACGTCCTGACTTTC
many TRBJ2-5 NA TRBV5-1 CASSLSGQETQYF TGCGCCAGCAGCTTGTCAGGTCAAGAGACCCAGTACTTC
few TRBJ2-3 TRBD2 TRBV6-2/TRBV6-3 CASSYWRTSETDTQYF TGTGCCAGCAGTTACTGGAGGACTAGCGAGACAGATACGCAGTATTTT
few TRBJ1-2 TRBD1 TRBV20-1 CSAATGPYGYTF TGCAGTGCGGCGACAGGGCCCTATGGCTACACCTTC
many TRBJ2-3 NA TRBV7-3 CASSARVGTDTQYF TGTGCCAGCAGCGCAAGGGTGGGCACAGATACGCAGTATTTT
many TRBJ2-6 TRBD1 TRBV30 CAWDRGSGANVLTF TGTGCCTGGGACAGGGGCTCTGGGGCCAACGTCCTGACTTTC
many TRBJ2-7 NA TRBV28 CASSWTWGYEQYF TGTGCCAGCAGTTGGACTTGGGGTTACGAGCAGTACTTC
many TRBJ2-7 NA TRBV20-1 CSAPGRYREQYF TGCAGTGCCCCCGGCCGGTATCGCGAGCAGTACTTC
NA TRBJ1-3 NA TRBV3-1 CASTLTGFSGNTIYF TGTGCCAGCACCTTGACAGGTTTCTCTGGAAACACCATATATTTT
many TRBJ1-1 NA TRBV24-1 CATSDGTRAFF TGTGCCACCAGTGACGGAACAAGGGCTTTCTTT
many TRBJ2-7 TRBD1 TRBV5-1 CASSLGQDLYEQYF TGCGCCAGCAGCCTTGGACAGGATCTCTACGAGCAGTACTTC
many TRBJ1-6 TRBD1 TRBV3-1 CASSQGQGAYNSPLHF TGTGCCAGCAGCCAGGGACAGGGAGCTTATAATTCACCCCTCCACTTT
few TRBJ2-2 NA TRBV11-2 CASSIRFDSPANTGELFF TGTGCCAGCAGCATCCGATTCGACAGCCCGGCGAACACCGGGGAGCTGTTTTTT
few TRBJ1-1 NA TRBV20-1 CSARDLGSLNTEAFF TGCAGTGCTAGAGATCTGGGCAGCCTCAACACTGAAGCTTTCTTT
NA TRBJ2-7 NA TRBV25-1 CASSEYIGVRYEQYF TGTGCCAGCAGTGAATATATCGGGGTGCGGTACGAGCAGTACTTC
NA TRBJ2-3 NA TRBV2 CASTKGGSTDTQYF TGTGCCAGTACCAAAGGGGGGAGCACAGATACGCAGTATTTT
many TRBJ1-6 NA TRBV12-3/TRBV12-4 CASSFRVTQRSPLHF TGTGCCAGCAGTTTCAGGGTAACTCAACGTTCACCCCTCCACTTT
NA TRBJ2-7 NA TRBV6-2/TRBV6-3 CASRTRLAYEQYF TGTGCCAGCCGAACCCGTCTCGCCTACGAGCAGTACTTC
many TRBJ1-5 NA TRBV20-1 CSARDRMGGQPQHF TGCAGTGCTAGAGATAGGATGGGGGGACAGCCCCAGCATTTT